This T cell receptor (beta chain) was captured in a study of T-cell memory formation after mild COVID-19. The study, taken as a whole, reports: The main location of contracting CD4+ clones was CM and EM, and that of contracting CD8+ clones was EMRA.

In regard to this clonotype: The antigen remains undetermined.

TCRdb ran MiXCR on the 5' RACE reads and lists one entry per CDR3 protein. The table shows about 250,000 distinct CDR3 sequences, with roughly 17% occurring only once. The CDR3 contains 15 residues. V was trimmed by 5 bases and J by 7 bases, leaving 20 bases between them. Germline CDR1 is SGHTA and CDR2 is FQGNSA. This receptor was obtained from a man aged 18-30 years who had mild COVID-19 (a few samples of this study predate the infection). Cell type and time point are not known. The V gene is TRBV7-2, the J gene TRBJ1-2; possibly TRBD1 for D (6 bases). Input material: PBMCs or a T cell subset sorted from them (not recorded which). CDR3 DNA: TGTGCCAGCAGCCCTCCGGGGGGGGGCGAACTTGGCTACACCTTC. This gives the protein CASSPPGGGELGYTF.